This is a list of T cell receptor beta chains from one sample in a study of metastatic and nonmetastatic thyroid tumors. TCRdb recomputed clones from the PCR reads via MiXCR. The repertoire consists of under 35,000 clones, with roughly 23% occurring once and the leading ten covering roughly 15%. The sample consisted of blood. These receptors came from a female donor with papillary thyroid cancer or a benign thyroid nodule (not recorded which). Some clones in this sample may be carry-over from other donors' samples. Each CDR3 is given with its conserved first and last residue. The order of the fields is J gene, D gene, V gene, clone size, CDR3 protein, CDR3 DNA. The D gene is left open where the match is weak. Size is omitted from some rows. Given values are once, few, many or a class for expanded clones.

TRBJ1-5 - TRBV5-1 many CASSLGGGDQPQHF TGCGCCAGCAGCTTGGGGGGGGGAGATCAGCCCCAGCATTTT
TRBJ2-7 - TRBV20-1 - CSAREDYSYEQYF TGCAGTGCTAGAGAGGACTACTCCTACGAGCAGTACTTC
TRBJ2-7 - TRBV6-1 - CASSVTDMKTVQYF TGTGCCAGCAGTGTGACGGACATGAAGACGGTGCAGTACTTC
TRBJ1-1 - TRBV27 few CASSKVLSGDTEAFF TGTGCCAGCTCAAAGGTTCTCTCAGGGGACACTGAAGCTTTCTTT
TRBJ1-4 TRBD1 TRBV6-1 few CASSERRGQEKLFF TGTGCCAGCAGTGAGAGGAGGGGGCAGGAAAAACTGTTTTTT
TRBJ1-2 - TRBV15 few CATSRDSYRGYGYTF TGTGCCACCAGCAGAGATAGCTACAGAGGCTATGGCTACACCTTC
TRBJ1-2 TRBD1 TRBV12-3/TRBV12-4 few CASSLGTGVNYGYTF TGTGCCAGCAGTTTAGGGACAGGAGTTAACTATGGCTACACCTTC
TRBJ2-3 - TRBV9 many CASSVGAGTSGRVLYF -
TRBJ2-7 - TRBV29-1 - CSGRTAYEQYF TGCAGCGGTCGTACAGCCTACGAGCAGTACTTC
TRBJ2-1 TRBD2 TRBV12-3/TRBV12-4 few CASSLGLAGGLNEQFF TGTGCCAGCAGTTTAGGACTAGCGGGAGGGCTGAATGAGCAGTTCTTC
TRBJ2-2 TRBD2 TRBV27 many CASSPLAERNTGELFF TGTGCCAGCAGTCCGCTAGCGGAGAGGAACACCGGGGAGCTGTTTTTT
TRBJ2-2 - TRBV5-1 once CASSLYAGHTGELFF TGCGCCAGCAGCTTGTACGCGGGACACACCGGGGAGCTGTTTTTT
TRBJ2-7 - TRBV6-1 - CASSTGNHYEQYF TGTGCCAGCAGTACCGGAAACCACTACGAGCAGTACTTC
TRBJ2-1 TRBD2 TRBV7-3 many CASSLRGRANEQFF TGTGCCAGCAGCTTACGCGGGAGGGCCAATGAGCAGTTCTTC
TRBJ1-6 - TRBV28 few CASSPILGEGSPLHF TGTGCCAGCAGTCCAATTCTGGGAGAGGGTTCACCCCTCCACTTT
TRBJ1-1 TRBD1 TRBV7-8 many CASSRDSEFTEAFF TGTGCCAGCAGCAGGGACAGCGAGTTCACTGAAGCTTTCTTT
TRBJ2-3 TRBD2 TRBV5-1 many CASSVGLAGGVADTQYF TGCGCCAGCAGCGTGGGACTAGCGGGAGGGGTAGCAGATACGCAGTATTTT
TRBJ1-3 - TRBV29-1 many CSVEDLGSGQRSGNTIYF TGCAGCGTTGAAGATTTGGGGTCAGGACAGCGCTCTGGAAACACCATATATTTT
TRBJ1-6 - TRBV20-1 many CSARVGSGYNSPLHF TGCAGTGCTAGAGTGGGCAGTGGATATAATTCACCCCTCCACTTT
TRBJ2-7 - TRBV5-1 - CASSLEGATYEQYF TGCGCCAGCAGCTTGGAGGGAGCTACCTACGAGCAGTACTTC
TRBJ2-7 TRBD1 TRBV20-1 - CSSWRGGQNYEQYF TGCAGTTCTTGGCGAGGGGGACAGAACTACGAGCAGTATTTC
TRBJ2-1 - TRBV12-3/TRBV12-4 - CASSWGGAQFF TGTGCCAGCAGTTGGGGTGGTGCGCAGTTTTTC
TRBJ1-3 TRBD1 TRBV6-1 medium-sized CASSRKQGSGNTIYF TGTGCCAGCAGCCGAAAACAGGGGTCTGGAAACACCATATATTTT
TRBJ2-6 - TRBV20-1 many CSASEVSGANVLTF TGCAGTGCTAGCGAGGTCTCTGGGGCCAACGTCCTGACTTTC
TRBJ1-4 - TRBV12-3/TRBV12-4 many CASSLAGVHEKLFF TGTGCCAGCAGTTTAGCAGGGGTGCATGAAAAACTGTTTTTT
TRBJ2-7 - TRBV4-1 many CASSQVFGLPYEQYF TGCGCCAGCAGCCAAGTATTCGGACTACCCTACGAGCAGTACTTC
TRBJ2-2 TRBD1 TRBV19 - CASSIAGTGNTGELFF TGTGCCAGTAGTATTGCCGGGACAGGGAACACCGGGGAGCTGTTTTTT
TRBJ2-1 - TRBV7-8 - CASSYWTLFYNEQFF TGTGCCAGCAGTTACTGGACCCTCTTCTACAATGAGCAGTTCTTC
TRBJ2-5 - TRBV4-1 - CASSQGELGWETQYF TGCGCCAGCAGCCAGGGGGAACTCGGATGGGAGACCCAGTACTTC
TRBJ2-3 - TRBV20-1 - CSARLRCGMGSTDTQYF TGCAGTGCTAGACTGCGGTGTGGGATGGGGAGCACAGATACTCAGTATTTT
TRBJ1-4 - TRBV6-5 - CASSYDGQASEKLFF TGTGCCAGCAGTTACGATGGGCAGGCGAGTGAAAAACTGTTTTTT
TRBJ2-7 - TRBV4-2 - CASSRSIRSESSYEQYF TGTGCCAGCAGCCGGAGTATTAGGAGCGAAAGCTCCTACGAGCAGTACTTC
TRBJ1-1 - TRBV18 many CASSGQGKTEAFF TGTGCCAGCTCAGGCCAGGGGAAAACTGAAGCTTTCTTT
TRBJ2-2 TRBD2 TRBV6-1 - CASSDGTSGELFF TGTGCCAGCAGTGACGGGACTAGCGGGGAGCTGTTTTTT
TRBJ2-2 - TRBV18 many CASSPTLPPNTGELFF TGTGCCAGCTCACCTACACTACCCCCGAACACCGGGGAGCTGTTTTTT
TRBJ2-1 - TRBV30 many CAYQLVPNYNEQFF TGTGCCTACCAACTAGTCCCTAATTACAATGAGCAGTTCTTC
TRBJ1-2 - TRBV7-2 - CASSLPGARDYGYTF TGTGCCAGCAGCTTACCGGGGGCACGGGACTATGGCTACACCTTC
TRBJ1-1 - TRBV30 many CAFSYTVLLIF TGTGCTTTCTCTTACACGGTCTTGTTAATCTTT
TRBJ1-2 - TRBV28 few CASTQNYGYTF TGTGCCAGCACCCAGAACTATGGCTACACCTTC
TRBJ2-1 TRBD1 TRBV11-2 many CASSLVGTGGWEQFF TGTGCCAGCAGCTTGGTGGGGACAGGGGGCTGGGAGCAGTTCTTC
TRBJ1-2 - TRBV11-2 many CASSSAGQRTLGYTF TGTGCCAGCAGCTCCGCTGGACAGCGGACTTTAGGCTACACCTTC
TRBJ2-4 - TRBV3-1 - CASSAANGKNIQYF TGTGCCAGCAGCGCCGCCAACGGCAAAAACATTCAGTACTTC
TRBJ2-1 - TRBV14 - CASSQGGRGYNEQFF TGTGCCAGCAGCCAAGGGGGGCGCGGTTACAATGAGCAGTTCTTC
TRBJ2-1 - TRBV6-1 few CASRASYRVFYNEQFF TGTGCCAGCAGGGCCAGTTACAGGGTATTCTACAATGAGCAGTTCTTC
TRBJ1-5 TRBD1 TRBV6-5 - CASSYPDRVGEPQHF TGTGCCAGCAGTTACCCTGACAGGGTGGGCGAGCCCCAGCATTTT
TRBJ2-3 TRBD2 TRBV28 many CASELAGGVSTDTQYF TGTGCCAGCGAGTTAGCGGGAGGAGTTAGCACAGATACGCAGTATTTT
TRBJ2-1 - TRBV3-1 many CASSQVQLANEQFF TGTGCCAGCAGCCAAGTGCAACTTGCGAATGAGCAGTTCTTC
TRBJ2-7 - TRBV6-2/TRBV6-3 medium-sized CATGALYEQYF TGTGCCACAGGGGCCCTCTACGAGCAGTACTTC